The rows below give T cell receptor beta chains drawn from one sample of a study of control samples from healthy donors and cancer patients. Profiled with immunoSEQ multiplex PCR; TCRdb holds only in-frame clones, not every one. The sample yields 75,000 or so clones, about nine tenths seen once. Sequenced sample: PBMCs. The receptor set was obtained from a man aged 60-69 years with colorectal cancer. Each CDR3 is given with its conserved first and last residue. Fields, in order: V gene, J gene, CDR3 protein.

>TRBV19|TRBJ2-7
CASSIDHQVRGRAPHEQYF
>TRBV3-1/TRBV3-2|TRBJ1-5
CASSKGDSAAPYQPQHF
>TRBV11-3|TRBJ2-7
CASSPGGQSGARYEQYF
>TRBV30|TRBJ2-3
CAWTRQRTDTQYF
>TRBV7-9|TRBJ2-2
CASRRWDDDTGELFF
>TRBV29-1|TRBJ2-1
CSVNRGTPGLGEQFF
>TRBV2|TRBJ1-1
CASRPSTGGAGNTEAFF
>TRBV6-5|TRBJ1-1
CASSYSMLNTEAFF
>TRBV6-6|TRBJ2-4
CASSRTGPKNIQYF
>TRBV11-3|TRBJ2-1
CASAGREQFF
>TRBV5-1|TRBJ1-6
CASSLLGSTSYNSPLHF
>TRBV6-5|TRBJ1-2
CASSRVGVAYGYTF
>TRBV7-3|TRBJ2-3
CASSSERAPGGTQYF
>TRBV30|TRBJ2-7
CACTGGGSYEQYF
>TRBV18|TRBJ2-5
CASSPPGQKETQYF
>TRBV13|TRBJ2-7
CASSLGDQRGGTYEQYF
>TRBV27|TRBJ1-5
CASREGGPNQPQHF